The subject of this entry is one TCR beta chain. Its antigen remains unidentified. Assay: immunoSEQ multiplex PCR; the TCRdb copy retains only in-frame clones and omits some. This table has some 150,000 clones, nearly 90% appearing once. The entry originates in a study of T cell responses to AZD1222 COVID-19 vaccine. Study-level findings and limits: Nearly half of spike-specific TCRs reportedly go after variant regions that carry no mutations.

This sample comprised peripheral blood, obtained 28 days after the second dose of the MenACWY control vaccine. This clonotype originated in an adult who received the MenACWY meningococcal vaccine as a control.

The CDR3: CASSQDVGPSGNTIYF. CDR3 in DNA: TGCGCCAGCAGCCAAGACGTAGGCCCCTCTGGAAACACCATATATTTT. The chain couples TRBV4-3 to TRBJ1-3, with D unresolved. The CDR3 sequence is 16 residues long. Germline CDR1 reads LGHNA; CDR2 reads YSLEER. V lost 0 bases and J 0 bases, leaving 9 bases between the germline ends.